This TCR beta chain emerged from a study of T cell responses to AZD1222 COVID-19 vaccine. Findings and limits, study-wide: The reported proportion of spike-specific TCRs targeting unmutated variant regions was nearly half. Spike-spanning, vaccine-associated CD4 TCRs were dominant at 160-218 and 743-854.

Remarks on this clone: Its cognate antigen is unknown.

This table comes from immunoSEQ multiplex PCR, and its TCRdb copy is limited to in-frame clones, with some not included. This sample has over 100,000 clones, with roughly 93% found just once. CDR1 SGHDN and CDR2 FVKESK come from the germline V gene. The CDR3 has 15 amino acids. V was pared by 4 bases and J by 4 bases, with 8 bases of the junction left unmatched. This chain joins TRBV14 and TRBJ1-1, with 8 bases lining up with TRBD1. The sequencing here drew on peripheral blood, taken 28 days after the second AZD1222 dose. The clonotype comes from an adult who received the AZD1222 COVID-19 vaccine. The CDR3 sequence: CASSPLGQGGTEAFF. CDR3 DNA: TGTGCCAGCAGCCCTCTAGGACAGGGCGGCACTGAAGCTTTCTTT.